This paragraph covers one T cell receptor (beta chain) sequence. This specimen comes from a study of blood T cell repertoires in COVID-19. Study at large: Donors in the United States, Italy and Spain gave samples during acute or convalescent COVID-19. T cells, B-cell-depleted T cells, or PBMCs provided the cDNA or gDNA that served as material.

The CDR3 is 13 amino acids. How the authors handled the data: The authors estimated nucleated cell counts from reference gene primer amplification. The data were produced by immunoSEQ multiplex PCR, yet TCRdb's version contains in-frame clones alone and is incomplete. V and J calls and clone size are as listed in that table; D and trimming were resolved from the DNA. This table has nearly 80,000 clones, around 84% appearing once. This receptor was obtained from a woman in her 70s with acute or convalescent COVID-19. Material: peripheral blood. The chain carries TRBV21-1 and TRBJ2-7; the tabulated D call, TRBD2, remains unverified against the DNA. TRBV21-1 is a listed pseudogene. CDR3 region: CASSKEGTGEQYF. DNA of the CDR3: TGTGCCAGCAGCAAAGAAGGTACGGGCGAGCAGTACTTC.